The entry that follows covers one TCR beta chain sequence. Only a few counts were recorded for this clone. Its antigen target is currently unknown. No much larger clone is present one base from it, and per-base qualities are unavailable. The cohort consisted of 670 or so healthy bone marrow donors. Cohort members were all nominally healthy when sampled, although unrecorded immune exposures were likely present. The donor tested CMV seropositive, placing the donor among the roughly 300 seropositive members of the cohort. A peripheral blood sample was provided by each donor, and peripheral blood mononuclear cells were used for TCR beta sequencing. The Qiagen DNeasy Blood Extraction Kit was used to extract genomic DNA from the blood cell samples. The library relied on the immunoSEQ multiplex PCR assay. The multiplex PCR relied on a mix of 60 forward primers for TCR Vbeta segments and 13 reverse primers for TCR Jbeta segments. Amplification of the CDR3 region of rearranged TCR beta genes was performed with a multiplex PCR assay on genomic DNA. On the Illumina HiSeq System, the amplified TCR beta libraries were sequenced as 87-base-pair reads. On the study's bioinformatics: A later analysis counted about 80 million unique TCR beta chains across the 690 or so repertoires, and 10 million to 11 million of these chains were shared by at least two donors. To remove PCR and sequencing errors, raw reads were error-corrected and collapsed into unique sequences using a nearest-neighbor algorithm that merged closely related sequences. Alignment of CDR3 sequences to IMGT reference sequences was used to assign V, D and J gene segments. For a sequence to be retained, a match of at least six nucleotides was required to both a V gene segment and a J gene segment. Rearrangements were called productive when the CDR3 lacked stop codons and stayed in frame with V and J; all others were non-productive. Following IMGT convention, CDR3 was defined as the stretch from the second conserved V-encoded cysteine to the conserved J-encoded phenylalanine. The earlier analysis of about 500 of the donors excluded sequences that lacked an unambiguous match to a single V gene segment. An earlier analysis of approximately 590 of the donors called V segments functional above 56.7% productive rearrangements and segregating when the between-donor standard deviation exceeded 5%. A statistical classification framework was developed to diagnose cytomegalovirus status using the catalog of TCR beta chain sequences. A later analysis assigned V and J genes by comparing TCR nucleotide sequences with IMGT/GENE-DB human TR gene sequences. A later analysis assigned CDR3 sequences and most-parsimonious VDJ recombination scenarios with the TCRdist pipeline. In a later analysis, each TCR beta chain was defined by its CDR3 amino acid sequence together with its V-gene family, and reads without a unique V-gene family were excluded. To address suspected cross-contamination and a sequencing artifact, a later analysis removed around 600 highly shared, low-generation-probability nucleotide sequences. In a later analysis, a clonal expansion index for each public chain was calculated from normalized within-repertoire ranks of inferred template counts. A later analysis computed generation probabilities with a VDJ recombination model fitted to out-of-frame rearrangements, and checked the results against IGoR. Hypergeometric tests were used in a later analysis to score TCR-TCR, TCR-HLA and TCR-CMV co-occurrence, with a repertoire-size bias correction applied to the TCR pairs. In a later analysis, false discovery rates were estimated by permuting HLA or CMV assignments 20 times. In a later analysis, co-occurring TCRs were grouped with DBSCAN, and TCRdist sequence similarity was added when clustering was performed within HLA-allele-positive subsets. Co-occurrence clustering excluded repertoires with fewer than 30,000 or more than 120,000 public chains, plus five with anomalous nucleotide sharing. TCRdb retrieved this table from immuneACCESS and kept in-frame rearrangements only. Not all clones are present; in checked studies, unresolved V genes account for under half, and no reason is known for the remainder. V and J calls and clone size are as listed in that table; D and trimming were resolved from the DNA. The sample table shows 90,000 to 110,000 clones, and roughly 13% are seen once. In total, the top ten clones hold more than 15% of the sample.

The sample belongs to a study of cytomegalovirus exposure and HLA in healthy donors (dated by TCRdb to about 2017). Study-wide context: According to an earlier analysis of 550 to 700 of the donors, some 180 million T cells yielded 117 million unique TCR beta sequences and about 300 Gb of sequence data. Roughly 320 gigabases of sequencing data and around 90 million unique TCR sequences made up an early release that covered roughly 670 HLA-typed donors. Of the 300 to 500 genotyped donors, 75% to 85% were placed in the genetic ancestry cluster associated with self-reported Caucasian donors. The study was designed to test whether signatures of past pathogen exposure could be identified by cataloging public T cell receptors. The study used immunosequencing to profile the T cell repertoires of about 670 subjects and linked those repertoires to cytomegalovirus serostatus. Along with the approximately 620-subject first cohort, a separate validation cohort of 120 different subjects was used. The study combined high-throughput TCR immunosequencing, statistical association of individual TCRs with disease status, and machine learning to predict cytomegalovirus infection status. A later analysis re-examined previously published TCR beta repertoires from about 670 donors and added high-resolution HLA genotyping to investigate patterns of TCR occurrence. The later analysis used no new phenotypic data to find candidate immune exposures, relying instead on TCR beta sequences and their occurrence across donors. To decide whether each TCR beta V gene segment behaved as functional or pseudogenic, an earlier analysis of some 580 of the donors relied on high-throughput TCR beta sequencing. Donor age, sex, ethnicity and CMV serostatus were collected together with the repertoire data. In a later genetic analysis, genome-wide SNP genotypes for about 65% of the roughly 670 donors were used, and that subset was treated as a discovery cohort. All discovery cohort repertoires had been generated using a single sequencing platform. Both class I and class II loci were covered by HLA typing, at four-digit resolution. The number of typed donors differed by locus: about 620-630 for A, B, C, DRB1 and DQB1; 522 for DQA1; some 610 for DPA1; and about 450 for DPB1. Four or five DR-DQ haplotypes were handled as single units for association and clustering because linkage in the cohort was strong. Among 398 genotyped donors of the cohort, an average of roughly 240,000 unique TCR beta nucleotide sequences were sequenced per donor, about a sixth of them non-productive.

Results the study describes overall, beyond this receptor: A cluster of highly shared sequence variants was judged likely to represent a technical artifact of the sequencing pipeline. In an earlier analysis of more than 500 of the donors, most TCR beta V segments appeared in productive rearrangements about 90% or about 30% of the time, broadly matching IMGT annotations. In both the original and validation cohorts, the classifier was reported to diagnose cytomegalovirus status with high specificity and sensitivity. In a later analysis, HLA-associated TCR beta chains were found to be more clonally expanded and to have lower generation probabilities than equally common non-associated chains. In a later analysis, the rate of TCR association differed among HLA loci, with DRB1 alleles having the most associated TCRs and HLA-C alleles having the fewest. Because counts were too low, approximately 15 rarely observed V segments, including chromosome 9 orphons, were excluded from the earlier analysis of some 590 of the donors. In a later analysis, around 15,000 TCR beta sequences were associated with specific HLA alleles at a false discovery rate of 0.05. Several of the top co-occurrence clusters appeared to be linked to parvovirus B19, influenza, CMV and Epstein-Barr virus, according to a later analysis. Most TCR sequences were observed very rarely across donors, whereas some public TCRs were present in many individuals. The presence/absence analyses assumed that sequencing depth was roughly uniform across donors, and that assumption may not be true. In a later analysis, most CMV-associated TCR beta chains were found to appear HLA-restricted, with HLA associations seemingly driven largely by CMV exposure. It was suggested by the authors that the approach could potentially be generalized to other disease states and immunological phenotypes. Because HLA typing was unavailable for some donors at each locus, only the typed subset was used in association tests. For the cohort, immune exposure information was limited to CMV serostatus. A later genetic analysis reported fewer N-insertions in productive TCRs among donors in an Asian-associated ancestry cluster than the roughly 700-donor mean. The cohort was sequenced for TCR beta chains only, and without alpha or paired-chain data the features that could be detected were limited. The 87-base-pair reads could not distinguish some IMGT-functional V segments, including TRBV6-2 and TRBV6-3, so those segments were excluded. A total of fewer than 200 TCR beta chains were listed by the study as associated with cytomegalovirus. Correlated functional status among segregating V segments might be attributable to linkage disequilibrium, but an unknown experimental factor could not be ruled out. A further reported finding was that TCR beta sequences accurately predicted the HLA-A and HLA-B alleles for most subjects in the first cohort. When HLA alleles, especially DR and DQ, strongly co-occurred, attributing TCR associations to individual alleles was difficult. In vitro tests confirmed that three of the cytomegalovirus-associated TCR beta chains recognize cytomegalovirus antigens. An association between a missense DCLRE1C variant and V-gene and J-gene trimming of TCR beta chains was found in a later genetic analysis and replicated in an independent cohort.

The CDR3, from cysteine to phenylalanine, totals 17 residues. The retained sequence is limited to the CDR3, 51 bases, with the frame set at the first base. The junction shows trimming of 1 base on V and 6 bases on J, and the gene matches do not reach 11 bases of it. CDR1 and CDR2 are read off the germline V gene as SGHTA and FQGNSA. The TCR originated in a man aged 35-49 years in good health and CMV-seropositive. The material sequenced was PBMCs. This sequence uses TRBV7-2 and TRBJ1-2, with 10 middle bases fitting TRBD1. CDR3 reads: CASSLGGQGLSTHGYTF. The DNA sequence is as follows: TGTGCCAGCAGCTTAGGGGGACAGGGGCTTTCGACCCATGGCTACACCTTC.